Below are 27 T cell receptor beta chains sequenced from a single sample in a study of naive and memory T cell subsets. An equimolar mix of two oligonucleotides served as the beta constant-region primer for TRBC1 and TRBC2. TCRdb called the UMI-ligation and nested PCR reads again in MiXCR, with one record for every CDR3 protein. The data contain some 36,000 distinct CDR3 sequences, about an eighth of them singletons. Material for sequencing was effector memory CD4+ T cells from blood. Subset of the sample: effector memory, CD45RA- CD27-. All receptors derive from a human donor in good health.

This clonotype showed up many times. The rearrangement uses TRBV30 and TRBJ2-3; 13 nucleotides match TRBD2. V gave up 0 bases and J gave up 6 bases; unmatched junction bases: 21. CDR1 is GTSNPN and CDR2 is SVGIG in the germline V gene (reference sequence). The CDR3 runs 21 residues. The CDR3 DNA reads TGTGCCTGGAGTGTACCGAATGGACTAGCGGGAGAAATGTTACAGTGGGATACGCAGTATTTT. Translation: CAWSVPNGLAGEMLQWDTQYF.

This clonotype was picked up a small number of times. The chain couples TRBV5-1 to TRBJ1-2; D is unresolved. V was trimmed by 2 bases and J by 1 base, leaving 12 bases between them. This CDR3 has 15 amino acids. The germline gives CDR1 SGHRS, CDR2 YFSETQ. CDR3 loop: CASSLSIGVNYGYTF. The CDR3 DNA sequence: TGCGCCAGCAGCTTATCAATCGGGGTTAACTATGGCTACACCTTC.

This clonotype was observed many times. The chain uses TRBV10-1 and TRBJ2-3, with TRBD2 matching over 7 bases. V shed 3 bases, J shed 4 bases, and the junction held 10 bases outside the gene matches. The CDR3 is 16 residues long. The V gene's germline CDR1 is WNHNN and CDR2 SYGVQD (reference sequence). CDR3: CASSDAYGRQPDTQYF. The CDR3 nucleotides are TGCGCCAGCAGTGATGCGTACGGGAGGCAGCCAGATACGCAGTATTTT.

This clonotype was counted between two and nine times. This sequence joins TRBV29-1 and TRBJ2-5, with TRBD2 matching 7 bases. The CDR3 contains 15 residues. The ends lost 5 bases at V and 1 base at J; junction bases unmatched: 10. Germline V CDR1 and CDR2: SQVTM, ANQGSEA. The CDR3 here is CSVLGGGRGQETQYF. In DNA, the CDR3 is TGCAGCGTTTTGGGGGGGGGTCGAGGCCAAGAGACCCAGTACTTC.

This clonotype showed up just a few times. The rearrangement uses TRBV5-6 and TRBJ1-3; 7 nucleotides align to TRBD1. V lost 0 bases and J lost 0; bases outside the gene matches: 3. The CDR3 is made up of 16 amino acids. Germline-derived CDR1 and CDR2 are SGHDT and YYEEEE. The CDR3 spells CASSLGTGSSGNTIYF. The CDR3 DNA follows: TGTGCCAGCAGCTTGGGGACAGGATCCTCTGGAAACACCATATATTTT.

J is TRBJ1-3 and V is TRBV6-2 or TRBV6-3; D is uncertain. The CDR3 length is 15 residues. Deletions cut 2 bases from V and 0 bases from J, with 8 bases between. Looked up from germline, CDR1 is MNHEY and CDR2 is SVGEGT. In DNA form, the CDR3 reads TGTGCCAGCAGTTACGACGGAAGCTCTGGAAACACCATATATTTT. Its protein is CASSYDGSSGNTIYF.

The chain carries TRBV18 and TRBJ2-7; D gene unclear. Germline CDR1 is KGHSH and CDR2 is LQKENI. CDR3 length: 12 residues. V was pared by 4 bases and J by 2 bases, with 6 bases between. The chain's CDR3 is CASSRDPYEQYF. The CDR3 coding sequence is TGTGCCAGCTCACGCGACCCCTACGAGCAGTACTTC.

The chain has TRBV6-2 or TRBV6-3 and TRBJ2-6, with D tentatively TRBD1 (5 bases). Germline-derived CDR1 and CDR2 are MNHEY and SVGEGT. Trimming left V 5 bases short and J 0 bases short, with 14 bases between. The CDR3 extends over 17 amino acids. The CDR3 nucleotides read TGTGCCAGCAGTAAGGGGCTCTCGGGCTCTGGGGCCAACGTCCTGACTTTC. Protein sequence: CASSKGLSGSGANVLTF.

The chain joins TRBV15 to TRBJ1-2; D is ambiguous. This CDR3 spans 14 amino acids. Germline loops: CDR1 LNHNV, CDR2 YYDKDF (reference sequence). Trimming removed 6 bases from V and 0 bases from J, with 11 bases in between. The CDR3 DNA reads as TGTGCCACCAGGCACCAGACGGCTAACTATGGCTACACCTTC. It yields the protein CATRHQTANYGYTF.

The rearrangement uses TRBV3-1 and TRBJ1-1; TRBD1 agrees at 7 bases. CDR1 is LGHDT and CDR2 is YNNKEL in the germline V gene (reference sequence). The V and J ends lost 4 bases and 5 bases, in that order; junction bases with no gene match: 10. The CDR3 spans 15 residues. CDR3 coding DNA: TGTGCCAGCAGCCCTGGGGACAGCCAAAGAACTGAAGCTTTCTTT. It encodes CASSPGDSQRTEAFF.

The chain uses TRBV5-8 and TRBJ1-1; 7 bases line up with TRBD1. Germline lookup yields CDR1 SGHTS and CDR2 YDEGEE. Germline trimming cut 4 bases from V and 5 bases from J; bases unmatched to any gene: 5. The CDR3 consists of 13 residues. The CDR3 is CASSLTGRTEAFF. The CDR3 DNA follows: TGTGCCAGCAGCCTGACAGGGCGAACTGAAGCTTTCTTT.

The sample holds many counts of this clonotype. V usage is TRBV5-1 and J usage is TRBJ2-5; 7 bases are a match to TRBD2. The CDR3 is 13 residues long. V gave up 4 bases and J gave up 5 bases; unmatched junction bases: 5. Looked up from germline, CDR1 is SGHRS and CDR2 is YFSETQ. The CDR3 nucleotides read TGCGCCAGCAGCCGGACTAGAGAGGAGACCCAGTACTTC. This translates into CASSRTREETQYF.

This clonotype appeared many times. The rearrangement uses TRBV28 and TRBJ2-7; 7 bases agree with TRBD2. CDR1 is MDHEN and CDR2 is SYDVKM in the germline V gene. This CDR3 has 14 amino acids. V lost 2 bases, J lost 11 bases, and 12 bases stayed unmatched. The CDR3 DNA sequence: TGTGCCAGCAGTTTACTCGACTTTGTACGGGGGGAGTACTTC. It encodes CASSLLDFVRGEYF.

The chain employs TRBV5-4 and TRBJ2-3, with 10 bases that match TRBD2. Germline loops: CDR1 SGHNT, CDR2 YYREEE (reference sequence). The CDR3 has 15 residues. The junction had 5 bases not matched to a gene; V was cut back by 3 bases and J by 4 bases. In DNA form, the CDR3 reads TGTGCCAGCAGCTGGACGGGACTAGCGTCAGATACGCAGTATTTT. This codes for CASSWTGLASDTQYF.

Notes on this clonotype: Germline is not matched at one junction end, which may reflect a read error. The chain uses TRBV6-6 and TRBJ2-1; 13 bases match TRBD2. Looked up from germline, CDR1 is MNHNY and CDR2 is SVGAGI (reference sequence). The CDR3 length is 13 residues. For the CDR3, the DNA is TGTGCCAGCGAGCCCACTAGCGGGAGGGCCTGGTCCTTC. It specifies CASEPTSGRAWSF.

This clonotype was observed a handful of times. The chain combines TRBV5-1 with TRBJ2-3; 7 bases line up with TRBD2. The length of the CDR3 is 17 residues. V dropped 4 bases and J dropped 4; count of bases not matched to a gene: 15. Germline loops: CDR1 SGHRS, CDR2 YFSETQ. The CDR3, as DNA: TGCGCCAGCAGCACCGAACTAGGTATCCTAGCGGCAGATACGCAGTATTTT. Translating gives CASSTELGILAADTQYF.

In its sample, this clonotype was seen a few times. J is TRBJ2-5 and V is TRBV27; maybe TRBD1 (6 bases). The CDR3 consists of 13 residues. CDR1 is MNHEY and CDR2 is SMNVEV in the germline V gene (reference sequence). V dropped 4 bases and J dropped 7 bases, with 13 bases sitting between them. CDR3 loop: CASSSQGPRTQYF. As DNA, the CDR3 is TGTGCCAGCAGTTCCCAGGGGCCGCGGACCCAGTACTTC.

The chain joins TRBV3-1 to TRBJ2-7, with unresolved D. Germline V gene lookup returns CDR1 LGHDT and CDR2 YNNKEL (reference sequence). V was cut by 5 bases and J by 3 bases, with 11 bases left in between. The CDR3 spans 13 residues. CDR3 nucleotide sequence: TGTGCCAGCAGCGACCCAGCCCACTACGAGCAGTACTTC. As protein: CASSDPAHYEQYF.

CDR3 in amino acids: CASSPIPGLGTGELFF. The CDR3 bases are TGCGCCAGCAGCCCAATACCGGGACTGGGGACCGGGGAGCTGTTTTTT. This chain connects TRBV5-1 to TRBJ2-2, with a possible D match to TRBD2 (6 bases). V lost 4 bases and J lost 5, with 18 bases in between. The CDR3 is 16 residues long. Germline V CDR1 and CDR2: SGHRS, YFSETQ.

This clonotype was counted ten times or more. V usage is TRBV7-2 and J usage is TRBJ2-7, with D unclear. V dropped 4 bases and J dropped 3 bases, with 10 bases sitting between them. This CDR3 has 13 residues. Germline lookup yields CDR1 SGHTA and CDR2 FQGNSA. The CDR3 nucleotides read TGTGCCAGCAGCTCCCTTGGCAACTACGAGCAGTACTTC. Residues: CASSSLGNYEQYF. The full variable domain, completed using reference TRBV7-2 and TRBJ2-7, is GAGVSQSPSNKVTEKGKDVELRCDPISGHTALYWYRQSLGQGLEFLIYFQGNSAPDKSGLPSDRFSAERTGGSVSTLTIQRTQQEDSAVYLCASSSLGNYEQYFGPGTRLTVT.

The rearrangement joins TRBV6-5 to TRBJ2-7, with 10 bases aligning to TRBD2. Germline trimming cut 2 bases from V and 3 bases from J; bases unmatched to any gene: 4. The CDR3 consists of 15 residues. Germline V gene data show CDR1 as MNHEY and CDR2 as SVGAGI. CDR3 sequence (DNA): TGTGCCAGCAGTTACGGGTCTAGCGGGAGCTACGAGCAGTACTTC. It yields the protein CASSYGSSGSYEQYF.

This clonotype was seen ten or more times. The chain recombines TRBV15 with TRBJ2-3; 9 positions agree with TRBD1. The CDR3 has 18 amino acids. V was clipped by 0 bases and J by 2 bases; unmatched bases: 9. Germline CDR1 is LNHNV and CDR2 is YYDKDF (reference sequence). The CDR3 DNA reads as TGTGCCACCAGCAGAGATCCCGGACAGGGGACACCCACAGATACGCAGTATTTT. Amino acids: CATSRDPGQGTPTDTQYF.

The V call is TRBV4-2, the J call TRBJ2-2; 8 positions match TRBD2. After removal of 2 bases from V and 2 bases from J, the junction contained 10 bases not matched to a gene. Germline V CDR1 and CDR2: LGHNA, YNFKEQ. This CDR3 is built from 18 residues. The CDR3 sequence is CASSQSPAGVRNTGELFF. The CDR3 nucleotides read TGTGCCAGCAGCCAATCCCCAGCGGGAGTAAGAAACACCGGGGAGCTGTTTTTT.

This clonotype was counted only a few times. The rearrangement joins TRBV2 to TRBJ2-6; 7 nucleotides agree with TRBD1. The J segment lost 0 bases and the V segment lost 2 bases, leaving 16 bases of the junction unmatched. Germline CDR1 and CDR2: SNHLY and FYNNEI. The CDR3 runs 21 residues. The CDR3: CASSEWLSGTEFSSGANVLTF. In DNA form, the CDR3 reads TGTGCCAGCAGTGAATGGTTGTCAGGGACAGAGTTTTCCTCTGGGGCCAACGTCCTGACTTTC.

There are a few counts of this clonotype. Its ends do not fully match the called genes, so a read error is possible. This chain joins TRBV28 and TRBJ2-7; a weak D match, TRBD1 (6 bases). Per germline, CDR1 MDHEN and CDR2 SYDVKM. The CDR3 has 12 amino acids. CDR3 coding DNA: TGTGCCAGCAGTTTAGATTGGGACAAGAGGATTTTC. Its protein product is CASSLDWDKRIF.

The table lists this clonotype with many counts. The V and J genes are TRBV7-8 and TRBJ2-7; D possibly uses TRBD1 or TRBD2 (5 bases each). V lost 7 bases to trimming and J lost 2 bases, with 15 bases between them. This CDR3 is built from 14 residues. Per germline, CDR1 SGHVS and CDR2 FQNEAQ. CDR3 in amino acids: CASIIGLGAYEQYF. CDR3 nucleotides: TGTGCCAGCATCATTGGACTGGGGGCCTACGAGCAGTACTTC.

In regard to this clonotype: At one of its ends the junction is not consistent with the germline gene, which may arise from a read error. The chain is built from TRBV20-1 and TRBJ1-3, with a tentative D call TRBD1 (5 bases). Germline lookup yields CDR1 DFQATT and CDR2 SNEGSKA (reference sequence). The CDR3 runs 14 residues. For the CDR3, the DNA is TGCAGTGCCAGAGGGGCTCGATCTGGAAACACCATATATTTT. This sequence encodes CSARGARSGNTIYF.